The subject of this entry is one TCR beta chain. Its antigen is still unknown. These data belong to a study of cytomegalovirus exposure and HLA in healthy donors. Study-wide points: Certain indistinguishable V segments, among them TRBV6-2 and TRBV6-3, were excluded. Evidence from a later analysis indicated that most CMV-associated TCR beta chains looked HLA-restricted. It was about 150 TCR beta chains that were listed as cytomegalovirus-associated.

The junction had 2 bases not matched to a gene; V was cut back by 6 bases and J by 3 bases. Germline CDR1 is MNHEY and CDR2 is SVGAGI. There are 12 residues in the CDR3. This PCR relied on a set of 60 Vbeta primers and 13 Jbeta primers. Some clones are missing from TCRdb's copy, which holds only in-frame ones; the method was immunoSEQ multiplex PCR. The data show about 110,000 clones, 70% to 85% seen once. The V and J genes are TRBV6-5 and TRBJ2-7; 7 bases are a match to TRBD1. Material: PBMCs. The TCR sequence derives from a woman under 30 in good health and CMV-seronegative. CDR3 protein: CASRGTVYEQYF. The CDR3, as DNA: TGTGCCAGCAGAGGGACAGTCTACGAGCAGTACTTC.